A single sample is the source of the 21 T cell receptor beta chains below, sequenced in a study of T cell responses to AZD1222 COVID-19 vaccine. TCRdb's copy holds only in-frame clones and misses some; the assay was immunoSEQ multiplex PCR. Among fewer than 130,000 clones listed, more than 85% were seen once. The sample was peripheral blood, taken on day 0 of AZD1222 vaccination. These receptors all stem from an adult in good health.

The chain couples TRBV30 to TRBJ1-6, with D perhaps matching TRBD1 (6 bases). Germline CDR1 is GTSNPN and CDR2 is SVGIG (reference sequence). V dropped 8 bases and J dropped 9 bases, with 26 bases sitting between them. The CDR3 contains 16 residues. The CDR3 region is CALFARERRGSSPLHF. CDR3 sequence (DNA): TGTGCCCTATTTGCGAGAGAAAGAAGGGGGAGTTCACCCCTCCACTTT.

The CDR3 loop reads CASGLVEGQVHGYTF. CDR3 in DNA: TGTGCTAGTGGTTTGGTAGAAGGACAGGTCCATGGCTACACCTTC. V is TRBV12-5 and J is TRBJ1-2, with TRBD1 identical over 7 bases. Per the germline V gene, CDR1 is LGHNT and CDR2 is FRNRAP. Losses at the gene ends were 0 bases for V and 6 bases for J; bases not matched to a gene: 7. The CDR3 length is 15 residues.

The chain uses TRBV19 and TRBJ2-6; weak D call: TRBD2 (6 bases). V was cut by 7 bases and J by 2 bases, with 12 bases left in between. The CDR3 consists of 15 residues. Germline loops: CDR1 LNHDA, CDR2 SQIVND (reference sequence). The CDR3, as DNA: TGTGCCAGTAAGGACGGCGGGACTGGGGCCAACGTCCTGACTTTC. It specifies CASKDGGTGANVLTF.

J is TRBJ2-4 and V is TRBV19; D possibly matches TRBD1 or TRBD2 (5 bases each). The CDR3 length is 14 residues. V gave up 3 bases and J gave up 7 bases, with 13 bases separating them. Germline CDR1 reads LNHDA; CDR2 reads SQIVND (reference sequence). Written as DNA, the CDR3 is TGTGCCAGTAGTATTGGGGACCCCAGGAACATTCAGTACTTC. Amino acids: CASSIGDPRNIQYF.

This clone has only one observation. Other nucleotide sequences in the sample specify the same CDR3. The chain combines TRBV7-6 with TRBJ2-6, with 8 bases lining up with TRBD1. The CDR3 has 15 amino acids. Germline V gene lookup returns CDR1 SGHVS and CDR2 FNYEAQ. V was clipped by 5 bases and J by 4 bases; unmatched bases: 4. Written as DNA, the CDR3 is TGTGCCAGCAGCCCAGGGGGCGCGGGGGCCAACGTCCTGACTTTC. Protein product: CASSPGGAGANVLTF.

This rearrangement joins TRBV25-1 to TRBJ2-3; the D is unclear. CDR1 is MGHDK, CDR2 SYGVNS, per germline. This CDR3 has 13 amino acids. V was cut by 2 bases and J by 1 base, with 4 bases left in between. The CDR3 region has the DNA TGTGCCAGCAGTGAAGCGGGCACAGATACGCAGTATTTT. Its translation: CASSEAGTDTQYF.

The J gene is TRBJ2-3, the V gene TRBV6-4, with D possibly TRBD2 on 7 matching bases. CDR1 and CDR2 from the germline V gene are MRHNA and SNTAGT. V was trimmed by 6 bases and J by 0 bases, leaving 19 bases between them. The CDR3 has 17 amino acids. DNA for the CDR3: TGTGCCAGCAGCGCCAAGGGAGGGGGACTAAGCACAGATACGCAGTATTTT. It is translated as CASSAKGGGLSTDTQYF.

The genes are TRBV9 and TRBJ2-7; D unclear. This CDR3 contains 13 residues. Germline V gene data show CDR1 as SGDLS and CDR2 as YYNGEE. Trimming cost V 0 bases and J 5 bases, with 9 bases left between them. DNA for the CDR3: TGTGCCAGCAGCGTAGGTCTAGTCCACGAGCAGTACTTC. It codes for CASSVGLVHEQYF.

V gene TRBV30 combines with J gene TRBJ2-2; no clear D. CDR1 and CDR2 from the germline V gene are GTSNPN and SVGIG (reference sequence). The V end lost 2 bases, the J end lost 7 bases, and 8 bases lay between the germline ends. The CDR3 length is 12 residues. CDR3 sequence: CAWSPILGELFF. For the CDR3, the DNA is TGTGCCTGGAGTCCGATTCTCGGGGAGCTGTTTTTT.

The rearrangement uses TRBV7-6 and TRBJ2-1, with TRBD1 matching over 8 bases. The CDR3 totals 15 residues. Germline CDR1 SGHVS, CDR2 FNYEAQ. The V segment lost 6 bases and the J segment 4 bases; nucleotides outside the gene matches: 8. The CDR3 sequence is CASRPDRGNYNEQFF. CDR3 nucleotides: TGTGCCAGCAGACCTGACAGGGGCAATTACAATGAGCAGTTCTTC.

The chain links TRBV3-1 (or the pseudogene TRBV3-2) to TRBJ1-2, with no clear D. The CDR3 length is 14 residues. Trimming removed 1 base from V and 2 bases from J, with 8 bases in between. Germline V CDR1 and CDR2: LGHDT, YNNKEL (reference sequence). DNA of the CDR3: TGTGCCAGCAGCCAAGGGACGCAAAACTATGGCTACACCTTC. Amino acid sequence: CASSQGTQNYGYTF.

V usage is TRBV7-6 and J usage is TRBJ2-7, with D perhaps matching TRBD1 (6 bases). The V and J ends lost 4 bases and 2 bases respectively, with 15 bases between them. CDR3 length: 15 residues. Per the germline V gene, CDR1 is SGHVS and CDR2 is FNYEAQ. CDR3 amino acids: CASSSLQGNAYEQYF. The CDR3 nucleotides read TGTGCCAGCAGCTCCCTCCAGGGGAATGCCTACGAGCAGTACTTC.

V is TRBV6-4 and J is TRBJ1-6, with 7 bases that match TRBD1. Trimming cost V 6 bases and J 6 bases; bases outside gene matches: 5. Germline loops: CDR1 MRHNA, CDR2 SNTAGT. The CDR3 is made up of 14 amino acids. The CDR3 region is CASRPEGANSPLHF. CDR3 DNA: TGTGCCAGCAGACCTGAGGGGGCTAATTCACCCCTCCACTTT.

V and J are TRBV9 and TRBJ2-1; maybe TRBD2 (6 bases). The V gene's germline CDR1 is SGDLS and CDR2 YYNGEE. Trimming stripped 0 bases from V and 4 bases from J, with 11 bases between. The CDR3 contains 15 residues. CDR3 sequence: CASSVGLGGYNEQFF. The CDR3 DNA reads TGTGCCAGCAGCGTAGGGCTAGGAGGGTACAATGAGCAGTTCTTC. The full variable domain, its missing parts supplied by reference TRBV9 and TRBJ2-1, is DSGVTQTPKHLITATGQRVTLRCSPRSGDLSVYWYQQSLDQGLQFLIQYYNGEERAKGNILERFSAQQFPDLHSELNLSSLELGDSALYFCASSVGLGGYNEQFFGPGTRLTVL.

This chain uses TRBV4-3 with TRBJ2-2, with D hard to call. The ends were cut back, 0 bases at V and 6 bases at J, with 8 bases in the middle. Germline V gene lookup returns CDR1 LGHNA and CDR2 YSLEER. CDR3 length: 14 residues. CDR3 in DNA: TGCGCCAGCAGCCAAGATCATGCGCCCGGGGAGCTGTTTTTT. It specifies CASSQDHAPGELFF.

The rearrangement joins TRBV19 to TRBJ1-5; perhaps TRBD1 as D (6 bases). Germline CDR1 reads LNHDA; CDR2 reads SQIVND (reference sequence). Trimming left V 4 bases short and J 4 bases short, with 11 bases between. The CDR3 runs to 14 residues. CDR3 region: CASSTTGRNQPQHF. CDR3 DNA: TGTGCCAGTAGTACCACAGGGCGGAATCAGCCCCAGCATTTT.

The chain combines TRBV30 with TRBJ1-1, with D tentatively TRBD1 (5 bases). The germline gives CDR1 GTSNPN, CDR2 SVGIG (reference sequence). The CDR3 contains 13 residues. V was shortened by 4 bases and J by 4 bases, with 13 bases between the two germline ends. CDR3: CAWNIHQGTEAFF. The CDR3 nucleotides read TGTGCCTGGAATATCCATCAGGGCACTGAAGCTTTCTTT.

CDR3 sequence: CASTKDRGNIQYF. The CDR3 region has the DNA TGTGCCAGCACCAAGGACAGGGGAAACATTCAGTACTTC. This rearrangement joins TRBV7-2 to TRBJ2-4; 9 nucleotides line up with TRBD1. There are 13 residues in the CDR3. With V trimmed by 7 bases and J by 6 bases, 4 bases remained unmatched. CDR1 and CDR2 (germline): SGHTA, FQGNSA.

The CDR3 sequence is CASSPLAGGLDTQYF. CDR3 nucleotide sequence: TGTGCCAGCTCACCACTAGCGGGAGGCCTGGATACGCAGTATTTT. The chain recombines TRBV18 with TRBJ2-3; 10 bases match TRBD2. The V segment lost 1 base and the J segment 6 bases; nucleotides outside the gene matches: 4. The CDR3 is made up of 15 amino acids. CDR1 and CDR2 from the germline V gene are KGHSH and LQKENI.

This chain links TRBV5-6 with TRBJ2-7; D gene uncertain. The germline V gene encodes CDR1 SGHDT and CDR2 YYEEEE. V dropped 4 bases and J dropped 3 bases, with 5 bases sitting between them. There are 11 residues in the CDR3. CDR3 in amino acids: CASSSLYEQYF. The CDR3 nucleotides are TGTGCCAGCAGCAGTCTCTACGAGCAGTACTTC.

The rearrangement links TRBV9 to TRBJ1-1, with D possibly matching TRBD1 (6 bases). Germline lookup yields CDR1 SGDLS and CDR2 YYNGEE. CDR3 size: 15 residues. Trimming pared 0 bases from V and 4 bases from J, leaving 13 bases between. CDR3 coding DNA: TGTGCCAGCAGCGTAGGTAAGGGCAGGGGCACTGAAGCTTTCTTT. As protein: CASSVGKGRGTEAFF.